This T cell receptor (beta chain) was recorded in a study of CD8 T cells in Susac syndrome. Study details: Among sequenced Susac syndrome patients, six had active disease and fewer than ten were in remission. Patients with Susac syndrome were, at the time of blood collection, therapy-naive, maintained on corticosteroids, or maintained on intravenous immunoglobulin alone. Study-wide points: As the study acknowledged, the number of individuals in its TCR sequencing and HLA analysis was relatively small.

Turning to this clonotype: The antigen is unknown.

The CDR3 runs to 15 residues. J was trimmed by 0 bases and V by 11 bases; bases with no gene match: 8. RNA in amounts of about 0.45 to 1 ug was reverse transcribed with random hexamers. Coverage of TCR beta CDR3 amplification by immunoSEQ multiplex PCR extended to 54 Vbeta and 13 Jbeta. TCRdb independently ran MiXCR on the immunoSEQ multiplex PCR reads; one entry per CDR3 protein. Here the sample spans some 240,000 distinct CDR3 sequences, roughly 95% being singletons. V usage is TRBV12-3 or TRBV12-4 and J usage is TRBJ2-5, with TRBD1 matching over 11 bases. This TCR was sampled from a human donor with Susac syndrome. The material sequenced was CD4+ T cells from PBMCs. This chain's CDR3 is CASTPGQGDQETQYF. As DNA, the CDR3 is TGTGCCTCTACACCGGGACAGGGGGACCAAGAGACCCAGTACTTC.